The 19 T cell receptor beta chains below were found in one sample sequenced in a study of long-term antiretroviral therapy in people with HIV. Survey-level immunoSEQ v3.0 assays were run. Produced via immunoSEQ multiplex PCR; TCRdb's table is partial and in-frame only. The sample includes some 21,000 clones, roughly 80% of them seen just once. The material sequenced was unsorted PBMCs, taken 0.2 years after starting antiretroviral therapy. The source of these receptors is a woman in her twenties or thirties with HIV.

This chain connects TRBV6-5 to TRBJ2-7, with 9 bases fitting TRBD1. V was clipped by 2 bases and J by 6 bases; unmatched bases: 11. CDR1 and CDR2 from the germline V gene are MNHEY and SVGAGI. This CDR3 has 16 amino acids. The CDR3 reads CASSYESGGQGAEQYF. CDR3 DNA: TGTGCCAGCAGTTACGAGAGTGGGGGACAGGGCGCCGAGCAGTACTTC.

This clone was detected only once. J is TRBJ2-2 and V is TRBV11-2; 7 bases map to TRBD1. The V segment lost 3 bases and the J segment 6 bases; nucleotides outside the gene matches: 13. The CDR3 totals 17 residues. CDR1 is SGHAT and CDR2 is FQNNGV in the germline V gene. CDR3 protein: CASSFLGQSIGPGELFF. For the CDR3, the DNA is TGTGCCAGCAGCTTTTTGGGACAGTCCATCGGGCCCGGGGAGCTGTTTTTT.

This clone appeared once. The chain carries TRBV7-9 and TRBJ2-3; 7 positions match TRBD1. This CDR3 comprises 17 residues. V trimming: 5 bases; J trimming: 0 bases; junction bases outside the gene matches: 11. CDR1 and CDR2 (germline): SEHNR, FQNEAQ (reference sequence). CDR3 sequence: CASSASQTGLSTDTQYF. The CDR3 coding sequence is TGTGCCAGCAGCGCTAGCCAGACAGGGCTCAGCACAGATACGCAGTATTTT.

The V and J genes are TRBV6-6 and TRBJ1-1; D uncertain. Germline V gene lookup returns CDR1 MNHNY and CDR2 SVGAGI (reference sequence). The CDR3 totals 13 residues. V was trimmed by 6 bases and J by 7 bases, leaving 15 bases between them. The DNA for the CDR3 is TGTGCCAGCAGACTCCAATTCGGGAGTGAAGCTTTCTTT. Protein sequence: CASRLQFGSEAFF.

The J gene is TRBJ2-6, the V gene TRBV4-1; D may correspond to TRBD1 or TRBD2 (5 bases each). The germline V gene encodes CDR1 MGHRA and CDR2 YSYEKL. The CDR3 spans 21 residues. Trimming took off 2 bases at V and 0 bases at J, with 23 bases between the two ends. CDR3 sequence: CASSQPSIRDLGYSGANVLTF. The CDR3, as DNA: TGCGCCAGCAGCCAACCCTCAATTAGGGACCTTGGGTACTCTGGGGCCAACGTCCTGACTTTC.

The V gene is TRBV19, the J gene TRBJ1-2, with 11 bases lining up with TRBD1. Trimming cost V 9 bases and J 8 bases; bases outside gene matches: 14. CDR1 is LNHDA, CDR2 SQIVND, per germline (reference sequence). CDR3 length: 15 amino acids. This CDR3 is CASSDPGTGGDGYTF. CDR3 sequence (DNA): TGTGCCAGCAGCGACCCTGGGACAGGGGGTGACGGCTACACCTTC.

Here the CDR3 reads CASSKARAVYGYTF. CDR3 in DNA: TGTGCCAGCAGCAAAGCGCGGGCTGTTTATGGCTACACCTTC. V is TRBV21-1 and J is TRBJ1-2. TRBV21-1 counts as a pseudogene. This CDR3 region has 14 residues.

The chain employs TRBV5-1 and TRBJ1-6, with D maybe TRBD1 (5 bases). Germline V gene sequence: CDR1 SGHRS, CDR2 YFSETQ. V lost 0 bases and J 8 bases, leaving 9 bases between the germline ends. This CDR3 is 14 amino acids long. CDR3 coding DNA: TGCGCCAGCAGCTTGGGGGGGTCGGATTCACCCCTCCACTTT. Protein product: CASSLGGSDSPLHF.

This rearrangement joins TRBV5-8 to TRBJ2-1; maybe TRBD2 (6 bases). Per germline, CDR1 SGHTS and CDR2 YDEGEE. Trimming stripped 3 bases from V and 3 bases from J, with 16 bases between. This CDR3 is built from 16 residues. The CDR3 nucleotides are TGTGCCAGCAGCTCCCTTGGGGGGAAAGGCTACAATGAGCAGTTCTTC. It is translated as CASSSLGGKGYNEQFF.

The V gene is TRBV5-1, the J gene TRBJ2-5; TRBD2 matches 9 bases. The CDR3 runs to 15 residues. Looked up from germline, CDR1 is SGHRS and CDR2 is YFSETQ. V lost 0 bases to trimming and J lost 3 bases; unmatched junction nucleotides: 3. The CDR3 is CASSLVGGGEETQYF. For the CDR3, the DNA is TGCGCCAGCAGCTTGGTTGGCGGGGGGGAAGAGACCCAGTACTTC.

The J gene is TRBJ1-2, the V gene TRBV11-2, with D unclear. Germline values: CDR1 SGHAT, CDR2 FQNNGV. V was clipped by 0 bases and J by 5 bases, with 13 bases between them. The CDR3 is made up of 15 amino acids. CDR3 nucleotide sequence: TGTGCCAGCAGCTTAGAAGCAGGCGCGCGATATGGCTACACCTTC. Protein sequence: CASSLEAGARYGYTF.

This clone has more than one count but fewer than ten. The chain has TRBV7-8 and TRBJ1-2; TRBD1 aligns across 7 bases. The germline V gene encodes CDR1 SGHVS and CDR2 FQNEAQ. V shed 0 bases and J 2 bases; nucleotides not matched to a gene: 6. This CDR3 has 16 residues. CDR3: CASSLALTGRNYGYTF. The DNA for the CDR3 is TGTGCCAGCAGCTTAGCGTTGACAGGGAGAAACTATGGCTACACCTTC.

This clone was counted once. V gene TRBV10-3 combines with J gene TRBJ2-3, with 13 positions matching TRBD2. The CDR3 has 16 amino acids. V lost 3 bases to trimming and J lost 6 bases; unmatched junction nucleotides: 6. Looked up from germline, CDR1 is ENHRY and CDR2 is SYGVKD. CDR3 DNA: TGTGCCATCAGTGACCGGACTAGCGGGAGTCCGGATACGCAGTATTTT. This gives the protein CAISDRTSGSPDTQYF.

The chain employs TRBV9 and TRBJ1-1, with D maybe TRBD1 (6 bases). Germline CDR1 and CDR2: SGDLS and YYNGEE. Trimming cost V 4 bases and J 4 bases, with 11 bases left between them. The CDR3 consists of 13 residues. The CDR3 reads CASSRLGATEAFF. The CDR3 coding sequence is TGTGCCAGCAGCCGGCTGGGGGCCACTGAAGCTTTCTTT. Using reference TRBV9 and TRBJ1-1 for the parts outside the CDR3, the full variable domain is DSGVTQTPKHLITATGQRVTLRCSPRSGDLSVYWYQQSLDQGLQFLIQYYNGEERAKGNILERFSAQQFPDLHSELNLSSLELGDSALYFCASSRLGATEAFFGQGTRLTVV.

V gene TRBV9 combines with J gene TRBJ2-3; D call uncertain. CDR1 SGDLS and CDR2 YYNGEE come from the germline V gene. Trimming shortened V by 2 bases and J by 0 bases, and 7 bases separated the two germline ends. The CDR3 extends over 14 amino acids. The CDR3 spells CASSVETSTDTQYF. The CDR3, as DNA: TGTGCCAGCAGCGTCGAAACTAGCACAGATACGCAGTATTTT.

The chain combines TRBV18 with TRBJ1-1; the D is unclear. Trimming stripped 1 base from V and 3 bases from J, with 9 bases between. The CDR3 consists of 14 residues. Germline V gene data show CDR1 as KGHSH and CDR2 as LQKENI. The CDR3 region is CASSPLKEYTEAFF. Here the CDR3 DNA reads TGTGCCAGCTCACCACTAAAGGAATACACTGAAGCTTTCTTT.

The chain carries TRBV28 and TRBJ2-2, with TRBD1 matching over 10 bases. Germline-derived CDR1 and CDR2 are MDHEN and SYDVKM. This CDR3 is built from 15 residues. V gave up 6 bases and J gave up 6 bases; unmatched junction bases: 7. This CDR3 reads CASSVPGQGSGELFF. CDR3 nucleotides: TGTGCCAGCAGCGTCCCGGGACAGGGGTCCGGGGAGCTGTTTTTT.

The V and J genes are TRBV6-5 and TRBJ1-1, with a weak D call TRBD1 (5 bases). V lost 7 bases and J 4 bases, leaving 13 bases between the germline ends. Germline CDR1 is MNHEY and CDR2 is SVGAGI. The CDR3 is 13 residues long. The CDR3 sequence is CASTRVWGTEAFF. In DNA form, the CDR3 reads TGTGCCAGCACCAGGGTTTGGGGCACTGAAGCTTTCTTT.

The V and J genes are TRBV5-6 and TRBJ1-6, with D possibly TRBD1 on 6 matching bases. Per the germline V gene, CDR1 is SGHDT and CDR2 is YYEEEE. Between the trimmed V and J ends, which lost 5 bases and 0 bases, there was a span of 15 bases. CDR3 length equals 17 residues. The chain's CDR3 is CASSLQGTSSYNSPLHF. CDR3 nucleotide sequence: TGTGCCAGCAGTTTACAGGGTACGAGCTCCTATAATTCACCCCTCCACTTT.